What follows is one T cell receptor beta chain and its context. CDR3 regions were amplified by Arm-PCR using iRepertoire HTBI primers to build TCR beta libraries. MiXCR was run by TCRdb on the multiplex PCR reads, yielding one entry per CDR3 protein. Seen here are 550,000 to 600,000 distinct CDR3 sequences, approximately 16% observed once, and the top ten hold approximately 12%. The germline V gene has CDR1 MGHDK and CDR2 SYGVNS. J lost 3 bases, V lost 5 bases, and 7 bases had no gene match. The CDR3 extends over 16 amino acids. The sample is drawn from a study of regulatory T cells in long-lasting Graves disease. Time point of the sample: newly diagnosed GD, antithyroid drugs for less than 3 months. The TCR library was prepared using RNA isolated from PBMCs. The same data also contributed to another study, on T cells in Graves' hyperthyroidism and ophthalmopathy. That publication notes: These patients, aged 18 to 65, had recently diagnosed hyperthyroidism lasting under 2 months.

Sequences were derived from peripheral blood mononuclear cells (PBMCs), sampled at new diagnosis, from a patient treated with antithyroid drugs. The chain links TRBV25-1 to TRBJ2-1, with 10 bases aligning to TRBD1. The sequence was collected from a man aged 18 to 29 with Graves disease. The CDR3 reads CASSTQTGGLYNEQFF. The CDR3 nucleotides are TGTGCCAGCAGTACCCAGACAGGGGGCCTCTACAATGAGCAGTTCTTC.